This T cell receptor (beta chain) was obtained from a study of cytotoxic CD8 clonotypes in ibrutinib-treated CLL. Findings and limits, study-wide: Public clonotypes, an uncommon group, contracted or remained stable on treatment.

TCRdb's copy holds only in-frame clones and misses some; the assay was immunoSEQ multiplex PCR. The repertoire holds 30,000 or so clones, with about 70% as singletons. Cryopreserved PBMCs provided around 1.9 micrograms of genomic DNA for the TCR beta libraries. This clone was detected once. Its antigen is unidentified. This clonotype originated in a human donor with chronic lymphocytic leukemia. The input for sequencing was PBMCs, taken after 36 months of ibrutinib treatment.

The CDR3 here is CASSSLMGSYGYTF. In nucleotides, the CDR3 is TGCGCCAGCAGCTCCCTTATGGGGTCCTATGGCTACACCTTC. The J gene is TRBJ1-2, the V gene TRBV5-1, with D uncertain. With 3 bases removed from V and 4 bases from J, the gap between germline ends came to 13 bases. Per the germline V gene, CDR1 is SGHRS and CDR2 is YFSETQ. This CDR3 spans 14 amino acids.